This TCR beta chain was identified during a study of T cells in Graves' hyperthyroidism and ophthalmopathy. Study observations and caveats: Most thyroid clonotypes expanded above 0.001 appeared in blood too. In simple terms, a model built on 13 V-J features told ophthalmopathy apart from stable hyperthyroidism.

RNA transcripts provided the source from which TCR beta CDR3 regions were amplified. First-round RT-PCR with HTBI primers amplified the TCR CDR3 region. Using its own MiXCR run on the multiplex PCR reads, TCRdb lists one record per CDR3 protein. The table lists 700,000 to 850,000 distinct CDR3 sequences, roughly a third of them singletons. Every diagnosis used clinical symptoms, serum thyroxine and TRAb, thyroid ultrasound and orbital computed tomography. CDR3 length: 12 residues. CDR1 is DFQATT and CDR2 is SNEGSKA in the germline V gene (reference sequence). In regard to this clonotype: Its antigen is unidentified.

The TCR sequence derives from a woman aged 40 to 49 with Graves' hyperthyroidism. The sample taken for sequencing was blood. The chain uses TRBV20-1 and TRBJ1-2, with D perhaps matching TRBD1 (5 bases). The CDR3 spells CTAPRDNYGYTF. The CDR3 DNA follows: TGCACCGCGCCCAGGGATAACTATGGCTACACCTTC.